One and the same sample provided the 23 T cell receptor beta chains below, sequenced in a study of blood T cell repertoires in COVID-19. Sequenced by immunoSEQ multiplex PCR; TCRdb stores in-frame clones only, minus some. The table lists 51,000 or so clones, about 80% of them singletons, with 6.5% to 8.5% in the top ten. The specimen sequenced was peripheral blood. The receptors stem from a man between 65 and 85 years old with active COVID-19.

This rearrangement joins TRBV2 to TRBJ1-3; the match to TRBD1 covers 7 bases. Germline loops: CDR1 SNHLY, CDR2 FYNNEI. V shed 6 bases and J 7 bases; nucleotides not matched to a gene: 12. The CDR3 sequence is 15 residues long. CDR3: CASRRDRDAVNTIYF. The CDR3 nucleotides read TGTGCCAGCAGACGCGACAGGGATGCGGTCAACACCATATATTTT.

This clone occurred once. The genes are TRBV24-1 and TRBJ1-2; D is unresolved. V lost 3 bases and J 7 bases, leaving 8 bases between the germline ends. The CDR3 consists of 12 residues. The germline gives CDR1 KGHDR, CDR2 SFDVKD. CDR3 in DNA: TGTGCCACCAGTGATGGCCTTGGTGGCTACACCTTC. Amino acid sequence: CATSDGLGGYTF.

The table lists this clone with a count of one. The chain has TRBV29-1 and TRBJ1-2; D gene ambiguous. CDR1 and CDR2 (germline): SQVTM, ANQGSEA. V lost 3 bases and J 4 bases, leaving 9 bases between the germline ends. The CDR3 runs 12 residues. In nucleotides, the CDR3 is TGCAGCGTTGAGGGCCGGCCCTATGGCTACACCTTC. Its protein product is CSVEGRPYGYTF. The full variable domain, rest sourced from reference TRBV29-1 and TRBJ1-2, is SAVISQKPSRDICQRGTSLTIQCQVDSQVTMMFWYRQQPGQSLTLIATANQGSEATYESGFVIDKFPISRPNLTFSTLTVSNMSPEDSSIYLCSVEGRPYGYTFGSGTRLTVV.

V usage is TRBV6-6 and J usage is TRBJ2-4, with D possibly being TRBD2 (6 bases). The V end lost 1 base, the J end lost 5 bases, and 12 bases lay between the germline ends. The CDR3 has 15 residues. Germline lookup yields CDR1 MNHNY and CDR2 SVGAGI (reference sequence). CDR3 nucleotide sequence: TGTGCCAGCAGTTACTTGGGGGGATCGGAAAACATTCAGTACTTC. Translation: CASSYLGGSENIQYF.

The V and J genes are TRBV6-5 and TRBJ2-4, with TRBD1 identical over 8 bases. With V trimmed by 6 bases and J by 6 bases, 4 bases remained unmatched. Germline V gene sequence: CDR1 MNHEY, CDR2 SVGAGI. This CDR3 is 13 amino acids long. CDR3 sequence: CASSSGQGNIQYF. CDR3 bases: TGTGCCAGCAGCTCCGGACAGGGAAACATTCAGTACTTC.

This chain links TRBV5-6 with TRBJ2-3; 10 nucleotides line up with TRBD1. Germline CDR1 reads SGHDT; CDR2 reads YYEEEE. The V and J ends lost 4 bases and 0 bases, in that order; junction bases with no gene match: 11. The length of the CDR3 is 18 residues. The CDR3 DNA reads TGTGCCAGCAGCGGGGGACAGGGGCTATCGCTTAGCACAGATACGCAGTATTTT. This codes for CASSGGQGLSLSTDTQYF.

The CDR3: CASSLERGTEAFF. DNA for the CDR3: TGTGCCAGCAGTTTGGAAAGGGGCACTGAAGCTTTCTTT. The chain is built from TRBV12-3 or TRBV12-4 and TRBJ1-1, with D tentatively TRBD1 (5 bases). Trimming pared 3 bases from V and 4 bases from J, leaving 9 bases between. This CDR3 is 13 amino acids long.

The chain recombines TRBV28 with TRBJ2-4; D is uncertain. The CDR3 runs 12 residues. V was pared by 5 bases and J by 8 bases, with 10 bases between. The germline V gene encodes CDR1 MDHEN and CDR2 SYDVKM. Written as DNA, the CDR3 is TGTGCCAGCAGTCCCATCGGGTACATTCAGTACTTC. It translates to CASSPIGYIQYF.

This clone was counted once. This chain joins TRBV5-1 and TRBJ2-6; the D is unclear. Germline CDR1 and CDR2: SGHRS and YFSETQ. This CDR3 comprises 16 residues. V shed 4 bases and J shed 4 bases, with 15 bases lying between them. The CDR3, as DNA: TGCGCCAGCAGCCCTACCCGATTGTCAGGGGCCAACGTCCTGACTTTC. This translates into CASSPTRLSGANVLTF.

V gene TRBV18 combines with J gene TRBJ1-2; D is ambiguous. This CDR3 contains 12 residues. CDR1 and CDR2 (germline): KGHSH, LQKENI. Deletions cut 3 bases from V and 5 bases from J, with 7 bases between. CDR3 residues: CASSPGGYGYTF. DNA for the CDR3: TGTGCCAGCTCACCGGGAGGGTATGGCTACACCTTC.

J is TRBJ1-1 and V is TRBV27; the match to TRBD1 covers 8 bases. CDR1 MNHEY and CDR2 SMNVEV come from the germline V gene (reference sequence). The CDR3 is 15 amino acids. V was pared by 2 bases and J by 11 bases, with 13 bases of the junction left unmatched. The chain's CDR3 is CASSLQTGGGRKAFF. CDR3 coding DNA: TGTGCCAGCAGTTTACAAACAGGGGGAGGGAGGAAGGCTTTCTTT.

The chain joins TRBV7-9 to TRBJ1-6; 10 bases map to TRBD1. The V gene's germline CDR1 is SEHNR and CDR2 FQNEAQ (reference sequence). The CDR3 is made up of 18 amino acids. With 4 bases clipped from V and 5 bases from J, the junction kept 11 bases outside the gene matches. CDR3 sequence (DNA): TGTGCCAGCAGCTCCGGGACAGGGGCCGCAGGGGATAATTCACCCCTCCACTTT. As protein: CASSSGTGAAGDNSPLHF.

This CDR3 reads CATRPDREGYEQYF. The CDR3 nucleotides read TGTGCCACCAGACCGGACAGGGAGGGCTACGAGCAGTACTTC. V is TRBV10-3 and J is TRBJ2-7, with D possibly TRBD1 on 8 matching bases. Trimming removed 10 bases from V and 3 bases from J, with 19 bases in between. CDR1 ENHRY and CDR2 SYGVKD come from the germline V gene. The CDR3 runs 14 residues.

The J gene is TRBJ2-1, the V gene TRBV18, with D perhaps matching TRBD1 (7 bases). V was pared by 6 bases and J by 7 bases, with 19 bases between. The V gene's germline CDR1 is KGHSH and CDR2 LQKENI. This CDR3 spans 15 amino acids. This CDR3 is CASSPRDSPLNEQFF. The CDR3 nucleotides are TGTGCCAGCTCCCCGCGGGACAGCCCTTTGAATGAGCAGTTCTTC.

This chain connects TRBV30 to TRBJ1-6; 7 positions match TRBD1. CDR3 length: 14 amino acids. Germline V lookup: CDR1 GTSNPN, CDR2 SVGIG (reference sequence). V was clipped by 1 base and J by 7 bases; unmatched bases: 4. CDR3 amino acids: CAWSAGQRNSPLHF. The CDR3, as DNA: TGTGCCTGGAGTGCGGGACAGAGAAATTCACCCCTCCACTTT.

This CDR3 is CASSLTGPTGELFF. In nucleotides, the CDR3 is TGTGCCAGCAGTTTGACAGGGCCCACCGGGGAGCTGTTTTTT. The chain uses TRBV28 and TRBJ2-2, with 7 bases that match TRBD1. Germline CDR1 MDHEN, CDR2 SYDVKM. V lost 3 bases and J lost 4; bases outside the gene matches: 2. The CDR3 spans 14 residues.

This clone was counted between two and nine times. CDR3 DNA: TGTGCCAGCACCGAGCGGGGGGGCGACGCCGGGGAGCTGTTTTTT. Translating gives CASTERGGDAGELFF. The rearrangement links TRBV6-4 to TRBJ2-2; 10 bases fit TRBD2. Germline V gene lookup returns CDR1 MRHNA and CDR2 SNTAGT. The CDR3 covers 15 residues. The ends lost 7 bases at V and 6 bases at J; junction bases unmatched: 8.

This clone has only one observation. The V and J genes are TRBV3-1 (or the pseudogene TRBV3-2) and TRBJ1-1; TRBD1 is a possible D gene (6 bases). This CDR3 is built from 13 residues. V lost 5 bases, J lost 8 bases, and 15 bases lay in between. CDR1 and CDR2 from the germline V gene are LGHDT and YNNKEL (reference sequence). The CDR3 spells CASSRLDDREAFF. The CDR3 nucleotides read TGTGCCAGCAGCAGATTAGACGACAGGGAAGCTTTCTTT.

The rearrangement joins TRBV4-3 to TRBJ1-1; weak D call: TRBD1 (5 bases). Between the trimmed V and J ends, which lost 0 bases and 3 bases, there was a span of 11 bases. CDR3 length equals 15 residues. Germline CDR1 reads LGHNA; CDR2 reads YSLEER. The CDR3 loop is CASSQDNQGDTEAFF. DNA for the CDR3: TGCGCCAGCAGCCAAGATAATCAGGGCGACACTGAAGCTTTCTTT.

V gene TRBV4-3 combines with J gene TRBJ1-5; D gene ambiguous. V was shortened by 0 bases and J by 0 bases, with 12 bases between the two germline ends. Germline CDR1 reads LGHNA; CDR2 reads YSLEER. The CDR3 totals 17 residues. The DNA of the CDR3 is TGCGCCAGCAGCCAAGATCTTGTTCCCCGTAGCAATCAGCCCCAGCATTTT. It translates to CASSQDLVPRSNQPQHF.

This clone turned up a few times. CDR3 coding DNA: TGTGCCAGCACCTCACAGGCCGGGGAGCTGTTTTTT. It encodes CASTSQAGELFF. The chain combines TRBV5-4 with TRBJ2-2; the D gene is possibly TRBD1 (5 bases). The germline V gene encodes CDR1 SGHNT and CDR2 YYREEE (reference sequence). This CDR3 region has 12 residues. The germline V and J ends were trimmed by 6 bases and 6 bases, with 9 bases remaining between them.

The sample holds a few counts of this clone. The chain carries TRBV12-5 and TRBJ2-1; 9 bases fit TRBD1. Germline CDR1 is LGHNT and CDR2 is FRNRAP. Trimming removed 4 bases from V and 5 bases from J; junction bases left unmatched: 6. CDR3 size: 15 residues. In DNA form, the CDR3 reads TGTGCTAGTGGTTCGGGGACAGGGCGAAACAATGAGCAGTTCTTC. Protein: CASGSGTGRNNEQFF.

This clone has more than one count but fewer than ten. The chain couples TRBV4-3 to TRBJ2-3; 11 nucleotides agree with TRBD2. The germline gives CDR1 LGHNA, CDR2 YSLEER. J lost 4 bases, V lost 1 base, and 7 bases had no gene match. This CDR3 is 17 amino acids long. CDR3 amino acids: CASSQGFSGGAPDTQYF. The CDR3 DNA reads as TGCGCCAGCAGCCAAGGTTTTAGCGGGGGGGCACCAGATACGCAGTATTTT.